The 9 T cell receptor beta chains presented below share a single source sample, sequenced in a study of T cells after yellow fever vaccination. TCRdb re-derived calls from the 5' RACE reads in MiXCR, one entry per CDR3 protein. The sample includes 100,000 or so distinct CDR3 sequences, more than 7.5% of them seen just once. Sequenced material: CD8+ T cells not binding an NS4B(214-222) dextramer, sorted from PBMCs, taken around 14 days after the first yellow fever vaccination. Every receptor here comes from a young man who received the YFV17D yellow fever vaccine.

The gene calls are TRBV14 and TRBJ2-7, with D perhaps matching TRBD1 (6 bases). The CDR3 is 15 amino acids. V shed 3 bases and J shed 0 bases, with 12 bases lying between them. The germline gives CDR1 SGHDN, CDR2 FVKESK. The CDR3: CASSQMGQDSYEQYF. The CDR3 bases are TGTGCCAGCAGCCAGATGGGACAAGACTCCTACGAGCAGTACTTC.

Only a few counts were recorded for this clonotype. The rearrangement links TRBV5-5 to TRBJ2-2; D unresolved. The germline V gene has CDR1 SGHKS and CDR2 YYEKEE (reference sequence). The CDR3 has 14 residues. Trimming cost V 6 bases and J 5 bases, with 14 bases left between them. The CDR3 here is CASNVWGLTGELFF. In DNA form, the CDR3 reads TGTGCCAGCAACGTGTGGGGATTAACCGGGGAGCTGTTTTTT.

This clonotype was seen more than once but under ten times. The J gene is TRBJ2-3, the V gene TRBV7-3; the match to TRBD2 covers 7 bases. The CDR3 runs to 18 residues. The trim removed 2 bases at V and 0 bases at J, leaving 11 bases unmatched. Germline CDR1 SGHTA, CDR2 FQGTGA. CDR3 DNA: TGTGCCAGCAGCTTATACATCAGGGAGGGCTTGAGCACAGATACGCAGTATTTT. It specifies CASSLYIREGLSTDTQYF.

The rearrangement joins TRBV12-3 or TRBV12-4 to TRBJ2-2; D is possibly TRBD1 or TRBD2 (5 bases each). The CDR3 is 15 residues long. Trimming removed 7 bases from V and 4 bases from J, with 16 bases in between. The CDR3 sequence is CASTREGPATGELFF. The DNA for the CDR3 is TGTGCCAGCACCCGCGAGGGGCCAGCCACCGGGGAGCTGTTTTTT.

The chain's CDR3 is CASSFSDLADTEAFF. CDR3 sequence (DNA): TGTGCCAGCAGTTTCTCCGACCTTGCGGACACTGAAGCTTTCTTT. The V and J genes are TRBV27 and TRBJ1-1; D gene uncertain. The germline CDR1 and CDR2 sequences are MNHEY and SMNVEV (reference sequence). With 3 bases removed from V and 3 bases from J, the gap between germline ends came to 14 bases. The CDR3 has 15 residues.

The CDR3 is CASSQIVVGQPQHF. In nucleotides, the CDR3 is TGCGCCAGCAGCCAAATCGTAGTAGGTCAGCCCCAGCATTTT. The chain recombines TRBV4-1 with TRBJ1-5; D is unresolved. From germline, CDR1 is MGHRA and CDR2 YSYEKL. V lost 2 bases, J lost 6 bases, and 11 bases lay in between. This CDR3 has 14 residues.

The sample holds many counts of this clonotype. The V and J genes are TRBV29-1 and TRBJ2-4; D might be TRBD1 (5 bases). Germline CDR1 reads SQVTM; CDR2 reads ANQGSEA. Trimming cost V 7 bases and J 7 bases, with 14 bases left between them. This CDR3 region has 12 residues. The CDR3 loop reads CSALRNRNIQYF. Here the CDR3 DNA reads TGCAGCGCCCTAAGGAACAGGAACATTCAGTACTTC.

This clonotype has only a few counts. The chain couples TRBV6-2 or TRBV6-3 to TRBJ2-5; the D gene is possibly TRBD1 (6 bases). Deletions cut 0 bases from V and 5 bases from J, with 10 bases between. This CDR3 comprises 14 residues. CDR1 MNHEY and CDR2 SVGEGT come from the germline V gene. CDR3 in DNA: TGTGCCAGCAGTTACTCGGGCAGGGGCGAGACCCAGTACTTC. This codes for CASSYSGRGETQYF.

The table lists this clonotype with many counts. The chain uses TRBV7-9 and TRBJ2-1; the match to TRBD2 covers 7 bases. The J segment lost 9 bases and the V segment lost 6 bases, leaving 5 bases of the junction unmatched. The CDR3 length is 12 residues. Germline lookup yields CDR1 SEHNR and CDR2 FQNEAQ (reference sequence). CDR3 bases: TGTGCCAGCAGAGCAACTAGCGTTGAGCAGTTCTTC. This codes for CASRATSVEQFF.